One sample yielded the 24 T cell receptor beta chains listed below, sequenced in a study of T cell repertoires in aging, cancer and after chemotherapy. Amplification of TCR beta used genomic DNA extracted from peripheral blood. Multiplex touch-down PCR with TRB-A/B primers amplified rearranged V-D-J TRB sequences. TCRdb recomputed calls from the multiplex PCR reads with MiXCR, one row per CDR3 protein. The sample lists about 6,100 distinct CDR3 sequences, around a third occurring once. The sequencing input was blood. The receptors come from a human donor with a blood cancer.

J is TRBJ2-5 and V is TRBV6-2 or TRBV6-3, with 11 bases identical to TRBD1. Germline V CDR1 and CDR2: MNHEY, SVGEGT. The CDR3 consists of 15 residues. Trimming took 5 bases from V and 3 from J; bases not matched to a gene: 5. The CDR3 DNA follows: TGTGCCAGCAGTGACGGGACAGGGGGAAAAGAGACCCAGTACTTC. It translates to CASSDGTGGKETQYF.

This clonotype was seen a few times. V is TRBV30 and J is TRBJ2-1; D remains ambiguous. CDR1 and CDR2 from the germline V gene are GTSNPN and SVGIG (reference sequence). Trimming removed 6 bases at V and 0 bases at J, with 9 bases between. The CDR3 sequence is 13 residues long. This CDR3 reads CACRLLSYNEQFF. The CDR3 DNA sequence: TGTGCCTGCCGGCTTCTCTCCTACAATGAGCAGTTCTTC.

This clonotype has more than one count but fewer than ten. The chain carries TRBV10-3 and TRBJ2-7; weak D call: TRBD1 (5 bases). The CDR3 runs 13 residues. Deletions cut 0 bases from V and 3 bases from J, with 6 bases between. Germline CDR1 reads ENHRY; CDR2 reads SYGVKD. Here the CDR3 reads CAISESRDYEQYF. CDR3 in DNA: TGTGCCATCAGTGAGTCCAGGGACTACGAGCAGTACTTC.

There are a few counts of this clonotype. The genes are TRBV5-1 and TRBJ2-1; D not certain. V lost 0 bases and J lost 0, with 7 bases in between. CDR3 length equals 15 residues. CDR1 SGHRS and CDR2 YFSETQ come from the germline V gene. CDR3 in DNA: TGCGCCAGCAGCTTGGTGGACGCCTCCTACAATGAGCAGTTCTTC. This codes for CASSLVDASYNEQFF.

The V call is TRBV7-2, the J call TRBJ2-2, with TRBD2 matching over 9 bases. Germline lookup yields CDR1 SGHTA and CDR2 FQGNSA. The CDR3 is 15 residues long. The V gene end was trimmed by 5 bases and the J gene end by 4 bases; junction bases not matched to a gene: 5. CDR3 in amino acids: CASSPRGGFTGELFF. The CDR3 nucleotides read TGTGCCAGCAGCCCGCGGGGGGGCTTCACCGGGGAGCTGTTTTTT. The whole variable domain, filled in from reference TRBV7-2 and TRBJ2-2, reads GAGVSQSPSNKVTEKGKDVELRCDPISGHTALYWYRQSLGQGLEFLIYFQGNSAPDKSGLPSDRFSAERTGGSVSTLTIQRTQQEDSAVYLCASSPRGGFTGELFFGEGSRLTVL.

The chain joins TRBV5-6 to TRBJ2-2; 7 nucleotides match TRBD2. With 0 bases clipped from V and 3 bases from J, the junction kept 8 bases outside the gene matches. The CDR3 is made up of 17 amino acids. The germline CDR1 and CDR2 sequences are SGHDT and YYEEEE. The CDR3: CASSLDPSGLDTGELFF. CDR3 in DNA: TGTGCCAGCAGCTTGGACCCTAGCGGACTGGACACCGGGGAGCTGTTTTTT.

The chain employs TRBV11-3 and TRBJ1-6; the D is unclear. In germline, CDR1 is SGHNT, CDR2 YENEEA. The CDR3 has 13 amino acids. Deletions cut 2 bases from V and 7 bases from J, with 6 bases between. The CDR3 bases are TGTGCCAGCAGCTTATCCCTAAATTCACCCCTCCACTTT. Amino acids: CASSLSLNSPLHF.

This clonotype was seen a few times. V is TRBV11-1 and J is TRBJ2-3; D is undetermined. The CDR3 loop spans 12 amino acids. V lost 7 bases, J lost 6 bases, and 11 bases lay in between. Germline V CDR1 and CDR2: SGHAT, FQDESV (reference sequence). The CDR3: CASTQTSDTQYF. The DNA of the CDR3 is TGTGCCAGCACCCAGACGTCGGATACGCAGTATTTT.

The CDR3 bases are TGTGCCAGCAGAAAAAACATTCAGTACTTC. It encodes CASRKNIQYF. V and J are TRBV7-9 and TRBJ2-4; no clear D gene. V shed 6 bases and J shed 4 bases, with 1 base lying between them. The CDR3 covers 10 residues. Germline CDR1 and CDR2: SEHNR and FQNEAQ (reference sequence).

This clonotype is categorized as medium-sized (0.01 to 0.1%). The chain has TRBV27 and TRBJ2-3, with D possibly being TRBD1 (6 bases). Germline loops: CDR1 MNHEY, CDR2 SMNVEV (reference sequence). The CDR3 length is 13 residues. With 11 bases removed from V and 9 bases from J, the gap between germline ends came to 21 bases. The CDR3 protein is CAAMDSLERTQYF. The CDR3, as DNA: TGTGCCGCTATGGACAGCTTGGAACGAACGCAGTATTTT.

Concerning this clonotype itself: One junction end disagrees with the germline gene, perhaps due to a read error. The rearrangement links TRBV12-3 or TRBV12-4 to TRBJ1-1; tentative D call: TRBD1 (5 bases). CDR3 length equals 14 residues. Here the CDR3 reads CASSTSGANTESFF. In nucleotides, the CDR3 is TGTGCCAGCAGTACCTCCGGGGCCAACACTGAATCTTTCTTT.

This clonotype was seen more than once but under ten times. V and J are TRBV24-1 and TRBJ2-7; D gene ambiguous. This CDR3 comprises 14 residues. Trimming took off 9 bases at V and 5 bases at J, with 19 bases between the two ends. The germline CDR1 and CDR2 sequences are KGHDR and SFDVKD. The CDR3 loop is CATAMAVPPHEQYF. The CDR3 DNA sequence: TGTGCCACCGCCATGGCGGTACCTCCCCACGAGCAGTACTTC.

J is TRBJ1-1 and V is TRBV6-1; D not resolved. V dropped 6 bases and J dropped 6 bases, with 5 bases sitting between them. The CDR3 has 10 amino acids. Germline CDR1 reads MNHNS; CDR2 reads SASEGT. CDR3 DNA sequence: TGTGCCAGCAGGGTCTCTGAAGCTTTCTTT. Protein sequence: CASRVSEAFF.

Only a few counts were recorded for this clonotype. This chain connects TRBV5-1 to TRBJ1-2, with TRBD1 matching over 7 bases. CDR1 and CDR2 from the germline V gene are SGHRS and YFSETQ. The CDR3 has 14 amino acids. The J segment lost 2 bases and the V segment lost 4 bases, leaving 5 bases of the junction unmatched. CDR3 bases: TGCGCCAGCAGCCCGGCAGGGGGGAACTATGGCTACACCTTC. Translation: CASSPAGGNYGYTF.

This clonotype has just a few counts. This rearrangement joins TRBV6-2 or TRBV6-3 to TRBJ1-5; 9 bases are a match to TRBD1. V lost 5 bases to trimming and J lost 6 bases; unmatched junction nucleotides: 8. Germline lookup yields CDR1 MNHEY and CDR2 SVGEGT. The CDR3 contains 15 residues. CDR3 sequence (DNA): TGTGCCAGCAGTCCCCGGGACAGGGTCGGTCAGCCCCAGCATTTT. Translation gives CASSPRDRVGQPQHF.

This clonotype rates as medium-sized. CDR3 nucleotides: TGTGCCAGCAGCGCCGACAGGGGCGGGGAGCTGTTTTTT. It is translated as CASSADRGGELFF. The rearrangement links TRBV6-5 to TRBJ2-2; 8 positions agree with TRBD1. The germline CDR1 and CDR2 sequences are MNHEY and SVGAGI. This CDR3 has 13 amino acids. With V trimmed by 6 bases and J by 7 bases, 4 bases remained unmatched.

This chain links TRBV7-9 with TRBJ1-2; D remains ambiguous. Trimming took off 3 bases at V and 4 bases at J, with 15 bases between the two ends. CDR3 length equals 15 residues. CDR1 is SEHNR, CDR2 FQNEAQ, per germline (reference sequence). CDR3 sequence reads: CASSFRRLVGYGYTF. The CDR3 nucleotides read TGTGCCAGCAGCTTTCGACGGCTGGTCGGCTATGGCTACACCTTC.

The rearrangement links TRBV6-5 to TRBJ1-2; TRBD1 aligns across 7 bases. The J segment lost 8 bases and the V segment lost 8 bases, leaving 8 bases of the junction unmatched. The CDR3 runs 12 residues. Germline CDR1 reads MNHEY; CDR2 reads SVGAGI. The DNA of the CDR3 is TGTGCCAGCTCCGGGACAGTGGGAGGCTACACCTTC. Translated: CASSGTVGGYTF.

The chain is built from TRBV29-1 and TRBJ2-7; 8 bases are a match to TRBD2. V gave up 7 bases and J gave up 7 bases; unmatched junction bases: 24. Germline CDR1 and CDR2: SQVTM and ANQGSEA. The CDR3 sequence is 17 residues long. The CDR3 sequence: CSAPGTSGGGTGTEQYF. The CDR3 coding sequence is TGCAGCGCTCCCGGGACTAGTGGGGGGGGCACAGGGACAGAGCAGTACTTC.

The CDR3 loop is CRVRRRDSSYNEQFF. CDR3 nucleotide sequence: TGCAGGGTTCGCCGCCGGGATAGCTCCTACAATGAGCAGTTCTTC. The chain carries TRBV20-1 and TRBJ2-1; perhaps TRBD2 as D (5 bases). This CDR3 contains 15 residues. Germline values: CDR1 DFQATT, CDR2 SNEGSKA (reference sequence).

DNA of the CDR3: TGTGCCAGCAGTTTACAGAAAGTCCGGCCCCAGCATTTT. This codes for CASSLQKVRPQHF. The V gene is TRBV12-3 or TRBV12-4, the J gene TRBJ1-5; D ambiguous. The CDR3 length is 13 residues. With 2 bases removed from V and 9 bases from J, the gap between germline ends came to 11 bases.

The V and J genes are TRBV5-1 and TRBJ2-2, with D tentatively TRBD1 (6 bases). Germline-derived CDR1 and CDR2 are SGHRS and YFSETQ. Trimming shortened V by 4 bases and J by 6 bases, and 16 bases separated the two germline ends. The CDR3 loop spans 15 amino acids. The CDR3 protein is CASSPIEQGAGELFF. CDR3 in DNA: TGCGCCAGCAGCCCCATAGAACAGGGAGCCGGGGAGCTGTTTTTT.

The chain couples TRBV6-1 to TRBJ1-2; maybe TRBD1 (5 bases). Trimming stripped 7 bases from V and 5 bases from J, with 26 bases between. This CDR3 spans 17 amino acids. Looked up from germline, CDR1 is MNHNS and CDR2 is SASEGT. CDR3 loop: CASTIEWGAYSFYGYTF. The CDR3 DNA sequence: TGTGCCAGCACTATAGAGTGGGGCGCTTATAGTTTTTATGGCTACACCTTC.

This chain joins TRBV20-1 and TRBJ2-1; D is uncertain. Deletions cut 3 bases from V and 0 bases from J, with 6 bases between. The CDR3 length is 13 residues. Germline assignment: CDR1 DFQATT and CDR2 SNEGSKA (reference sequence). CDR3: CSASHSSYNEQFF. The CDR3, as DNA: TGCAGTGCTAGTCACAGCTCCTACAATGAGCAGTTCTTC.